The next 24 T cell receptor beta chains were all read from a single sample in a study of T cells expressing NK-cell markers. After re-calling the 5' RACE reads, TCRdb lists one entry per CDR3 protein, DNA absent. Seen in this sample are around 470,000 distinct CDR3 sequences; the ten most common clones hold more than 1.4%. The specimen was blood T cells: a sorted CD56 or NKG2C T cell subset, CD4+ or CD8+ T cells, or bulk PBMC T cells (not recorded which). The receptors originated from a woman aged 50 to 65 in good health.

J is TRBJ2-1 and V is TRBV2; the D call of TRBD2 rests on TCRdb alone, since no DNA is present to check it. There are 13 residues in the CDR3. Germline values: CDR1 SNHLY, CDR2 FYNNEI. CDR3: CASSGASRDEQFF.

CDR3: CASSLPDREGGYTF. The chain combines TRBV5-6 with TRBJ1-2. Looked up from germline, CDR1 is SGHDT and CDR2 is YYEEEE. There are 14 residues in the CDR3.

V is TRBV24-1 and J is TRBJ1-5. Germline CDR1 is KGHDR and CDR2 is SFDVKD. The CDR3 covers 18 residues. The CDR3 sequence: CATSDAAGPHAGNQPQHF.

The genes are TRBV12-5 and TRBJ2-1; TCRdb's D call, TRBD1, is unchecked because there is no DNA. This CDR3 comprises 14 residues. Germline-derived CDR1 and CDR2 are LGHNT and FRNRAP. CDR3 loop: CASGSGYSNNEQFF. The complete variable domain, with remaining parts taken from reference TRBV12-5 and TRBJ2-1, reads DARVTQTPRHKVTEMGQEVTMRCQPILGHNTVFWYRQTMMQGLELLAYFRNRAPLDDSGMPKDRFSAEMPDATLATLKIQPSEPRDSAVYFCASGSGYSNNEQFFGPGTRLTVL.

This rearrangement joins TRBV27 to TRBJ1-6. The CDR3 has 12 residues. CDR1 is MNHEY, CDR2 SMNVEV, per germline (reference sequence). The CDR3 region is CASSLGGSPLHF.

V usage is TRBV18 and J usage is TRBJ2-1. Germline V lookup: CDR1 KGHSH, CDR2 LQKENI. This CDR3 has 16 amino acids. Here the CDR3 reads CASSPPLGLGYNEQFF.

This CDR3 is CASSVDRADAGELFF. This sequence joins TRBV5-1 and TRBJ2-2. The CDR3 spans 15 residues. Germline lookup yields CDR1 SGHRS and CDR2 YFSETQ.

The chain couples TRBV3-1 to TRBJ1-1; as DNA is missing, the TRBD1 call by TCRdb cannot be tested. Germline-derived CDR1 and CDR2 are LGHDT and YNNKEL (reference sequence). This CDR3 is built from 14 residues. This CDR3 is CASSSNGGALEAFF.

This chain links TRBV5-1 with TRBJ2-2. Germline CDR1 and CDR2: SGHRS and YFSETQ. CDR3 length: 12 amino acids. The CDR3 sequence is CASSFVTGELFF.

The chain links TRBV6-4 to TRBJ2-5; the D call from TCRdb, TRBD1, cannot be confirmed without DNA. From germline, CDR1 is MRHNA and CDR2 SNTAGT. The CDR3 loop spans 13 amino acids. This CDR3 is CASSDGPGETQYF.

The chain joins TRBV20-1 to TRBJ2-1; TCRdb selects TRBD2, and the lack of DNA leaves this call unchecked. Germline V gives CDR1 DFQATT, CDR2 SNEGSKA (reference sequence). The CDR3 contains 15 residues. The CDR3 loop reads CSAIPIGGRQDEQFF.

CDR3: CASSPSSGTGGLQFF. V is TRBV18 and J is TRBJ2-1; the TCRdb call, TRBD1, lacks DNA for checking. This CDR3 is built from 15 residues. Looked up from germline, CDR1 is KGHSH and CDR2 is LQKENI.

The chain carries TRBV12-3 or TRBV12-4 and TRBJ1-1; TCRdb's D call, TRBD1, is unchecked because there is no DNA. The CDR3 contains 14 residues. The CDR3: CASREGEMNTEAFF.

The chain has TRBV18 and TRBJ2-1; TCRdb proposes TRBD1, but this gene call is untestable without DNA. CDR1 and CDR2 (germline): KGHSH, LQKENI. The CDR3 is made up of 11 amino acids. The CDR3 reads CASSPGQARFF. The full variable domain, in which reference TRBV18 and TRBJ2-1 provide the parts outside the CDR3, is NAGVMQNPRHLVRRRGQEARLRCSPMKGHSHVYWYRQLPEEGLKFMVYLQKENIIDESGMPKERFSAEFPKEGPSILRIQQVVRGDSAAYFCASSPGQARFFGPGTRLTVL.

The CDR3 loop reads CAIMASGGGDTQYF. The rearrangement joins TRBV10-3 to TRBJ2-3; the D call of TRBD2 rests on TCRdb alone, since no DNA is present to check it. This CDR3 has 14 amino acids. The V gene's germline CDR1 is ENHRY and CDR2 SYGVKD.

The chain combines TRBV20-1 with TRBJ2-7; TCRdb calls TRBD2, which cannot be checked without DNA. This CDR3 contains 15 residues. Germline values: CDR1 DFQATT, CDR2 SNEGSKA (reference sequence). The CDR3 here is CSARDYRDFRYEQYF.

V usage is TRBV4-1 and J usage is TRBJ2-7; the TCRdb D gene call, TRBD1, has no DNA to confirm it. The CDR3 is 17 amino acids. Germline CDR1 MGHRA, CDR2 YSYEKL. The CDR3 is CASSQPDSSGWPYEQYF.

The chain couples TRBV7-3 to TRBJ2-3. The CDR3 has 15 amino acids. Germline values: CDR1 SGHTA, CDR2 FQGTGA. CDR3: CASSLGKLSTDTQYF.

The chain carries TRBV12-3 or TRBV12-4 and TRBJ2-4. CDR3 length equals 12 residues. The CDR3 reads CASSRAKNIQYF.

The chain carries TRBV4-1 and TRBJ2-7; TCRdb's D call, TRBD2, is unchecked because there is no DNA. Germline-derived CDR1 and CDR2 are MGHRA and YSYEKL. CDR3 length equals 13 residues. The chain's CDR3 is CASRGRGGYEQYF.

The chain has TRBV15 and TRBJ1-4; the TCRdb call, TRBD1, lacks DNA for checking. This CDR3 spans 14 amino acids. CDR1 and CDR2 (germline): LNHNV, YYDKDF (reference sequence). The CDR3 region is CATSTGLQNEKLFF.

V and J are TRBV12-3 or TRBV12-4 and TRBJ2-5; without DNA, the TCRdb call of TRBD2 cannot be checked. CDR3 length: 17 amino acids. The CDR3 reads CASSGGRASGTQETQYF.

The rearrangement joins TRBV6-4 to TRBJ1-1. Germline loops: CDR1 MRHNA, CDR2 SNTAGT. The CDR3 runs 16 residues. Here the CDR3 reads CASSVSFAADNTEAFF.

The chain's CDR3 is CAIRAGGNYNEQFF. V is TRBV10-3 and J is TRBJ2-1. This CDR3 is 14 amino acids long. The V gene's germline CDR1 is ENHRY and CDR2 SYGVKD.